This TCR beta chain was retrieved from a study of human T cells and chemical hapten exposure. Germline assignment: CDR1 SGHNT and CDR2 YYREEE (reference sequence). The V end was cut by 0 bases, the J end by 4 bases, with 5 bases between. This CDR3 is 13 amino acids long. Time point of the sample: healthy volunteer bleed at 2 weeks. Whole blood, unfractionated, served as the material for total RNA extraction. TCRdb reprocessed the RACE reads via MiXCR and lists one record per CDR3 protein. This table has 130,000 or so distinct CDR3 sequences, approximately 9.5% appearing once. The table lists this clonotype with a few counts.

The source of this sequence is a male donor in good health. Some clones in this sample may be carry-over from other donors' samples. The specimen was whole blood. The chain carries TRBV5-4 and TRBJ1-3; D uncertain. The CDR3 protein is CASSLGEGNTIYF. CDR3 nucleotide sequence: TGTGCCAGCAGCTTGGGTGAAGGAAACACCATATATTTT.